Below are 12 T cell receptor beta chains sequenced from a single sample in a study of monozygotic twins with inflammatory bowel disease. TCRdb re-called the 5' RACE reads; one entry per CDR3 protein, DNA not given. Its listing shows about 110,000 distinct CDR3 sequences. Sequencing was performed on blood. These receptor sequences come from a human donor with ulcerative colitis or Crohn's disease, or a healthy co-twin of an affected twin (not recorded which).

The chain employs TRBV20-1 and TRBJ1-5. Looked up from germline, CDR1 is DFQATT and CDR2 is SNEGSKA (reference sequence). There are 12 residues in the CDR3. The CDR3 here is CSARVNSQPQHF.

V usage is TRBV5-1 and J usage is TRBJ1-3. Germline V gene sequence: CDR1 SGHRS, CDR2 YFSETQ. The CDR3 loop spans 16 amino acids. The CDR3 loop reads CASSLRTASSGNTIYF.

The J gene is TRBJ1-2, the V gene TRBV28; checking the TCRdb D call of TRBD1 is not possible without DNA. The CDR3 extends over 17 amino acids. CDR1 MDHEN and CDR2 SYDVKM come from the germline V gene. The CDR3 loop is CASSYPLPTGTGGGYTF.

J is TRBJ1-5 and V is TRBV2. Germline CDR1 and CDR2: SNHLY and FYNNEI. This CDR3 has 14 residues. The CDR3 loop reads CASSDRSGNQPQHF.

This chain uses TRBV20-1 with TRBJ1-1. This CDR3 region has 13 residues. CDR1 and CDR2 from the germline V gene are DFQATT and SNEGSKA (reference sequence). The CDR3 sequence: CSALKTLNTEAFF.

This chain uses TRBV3-1 with TRBJ1-5; the D call of TRBD1 rests on TCRdb alone, since no DNA is present to check it. This CDR3 comprises 15 residues. CDR1 and CDR2 from the germline V gene are LGHDT and YNNKEL (reference sequence). CDR3 sequence reads: CASSPGTGQTQPQHF.

This chain links TRBV12-5 with TRBJ2-5; the TCRdb D gene call, TRBD2, has no DNA to confirm it. Germline V CDR1 and CDR2: LGHNT, FRNRAP. The CDR3 is made up of 15 amino acids. This chain's CDR3 is CASGPPLAGGETQYF. Drawing the rest from reference TRBV12-5 and TRBJ2-5, the complete variable domain is DARVTQTPRHKVTEMGQEVTMRCQPILGHNTVFWYRQTMMQGLELLAYFRNRAPLDDSGMPKDRFSAEMPDATLATLKIQPSEPRDSAVYFCASGPPLAGGETQYFGPGTRLLVL.

V usage is TRBV6-5 and J usage is TRBJ1-5. The CDR3 contains 18 residues. Germline assignment: CDR1 MNHEY and CDR2 SVGAGI. CDR3 sequence: CASSYKLAGTASNQPQHF.

V is TRBV28 and J is TRBJ2-5; TCRdb's D call of TRBD1 is untestable without DNA. Looked up from germline, CDR1 is MDHEN and CDR2 is SYDVKM. The CDR3 is 14 residues long. CDR3 sequence reads: CASSSPDRGETQYF.

The rearrangement uses TRBV2 and TRBJ1-2. The CDR3 runs 12 residues. Looked up from germline, CDR1 is SNHLY and CDR2 is FYNNEI. CDR3 residues: CASNRALSGYTF.

The chain joins TRBV5-1 to TRBJ1-4; absent DNA, TCRdb's TRBD1 call cannot be checked. This CDR3 region has 15 residues. Germline V gene sequence: CDR1 SGHRS, CDR2 YFSETQ. The CDR3 sequence: CASSLEAGGGEKLFF.

The chain recombines TRBV5-4 with TRBJ2-1; TCRdb selects TRBD2, and the lack of DNA leaves this call unchecked. CDR1 and CDR2 from the germline V gene are SGHNT and YYREEE (reference sequence). This CDR3 has 15 amino acids. CDR3 protein: CASSPDSSSYNEQFF.